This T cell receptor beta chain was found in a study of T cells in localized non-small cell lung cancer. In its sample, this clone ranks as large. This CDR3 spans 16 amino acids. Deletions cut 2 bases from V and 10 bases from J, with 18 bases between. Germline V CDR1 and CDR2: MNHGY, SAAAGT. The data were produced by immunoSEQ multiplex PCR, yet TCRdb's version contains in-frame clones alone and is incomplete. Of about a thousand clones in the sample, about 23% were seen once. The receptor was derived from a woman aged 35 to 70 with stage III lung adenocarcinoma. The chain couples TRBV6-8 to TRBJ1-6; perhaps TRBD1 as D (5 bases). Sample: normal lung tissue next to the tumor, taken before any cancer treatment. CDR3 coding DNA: TGTGCCAGCAGTTACCCCGTGGGGGAGAGAAGCTCACCCCTCCACTTT. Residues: CASSYPVGERSSPLHF.